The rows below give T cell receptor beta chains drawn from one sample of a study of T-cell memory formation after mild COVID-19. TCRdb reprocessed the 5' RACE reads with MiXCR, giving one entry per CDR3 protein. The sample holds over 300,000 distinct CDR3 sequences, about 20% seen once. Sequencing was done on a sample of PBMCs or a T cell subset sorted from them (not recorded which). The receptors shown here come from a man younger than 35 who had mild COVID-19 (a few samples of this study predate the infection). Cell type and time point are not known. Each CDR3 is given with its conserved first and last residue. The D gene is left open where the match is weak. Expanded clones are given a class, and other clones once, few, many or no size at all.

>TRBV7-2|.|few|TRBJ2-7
TGTGCCAGCAGCCCGAGGGGGGCCCGTCGCGAGCAGTACTTC
CASSPRGARREQYF
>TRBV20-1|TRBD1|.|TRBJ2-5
TGCAGTGCTAGAGGGACAGGACTTAACGGAGAGACCCAGTACTTC
CSARGTGLNGETQYF
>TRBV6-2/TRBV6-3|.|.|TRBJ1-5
TGTGCCAGCAGTTACTTGGGGAACAGCAATCAGCCCCAGCATTTT
CASSYLGNSNQPQHF
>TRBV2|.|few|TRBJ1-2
TGTGCCAGCAGCCCACGACAGGAAGGCTACACCTTC
CASSPRQEGYTF
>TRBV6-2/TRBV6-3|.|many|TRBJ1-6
TGTGCCAGCAGTTACTCGAAGTCTAATAATTCACCCCTCCACTTT
CASSYSKSNNSPLHF
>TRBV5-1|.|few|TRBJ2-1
TGCGCCAGCAGCTTCGCAGGGAACTACAATGAGCAGTTCTTC
CASSFAGNYNEQFF
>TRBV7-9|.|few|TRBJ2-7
TGTGCCAGCAGCTTAGCCGGGGAGCCACGGGAGCAGTACTTC
CASSLAGEPREQYF
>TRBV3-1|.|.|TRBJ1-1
TGTGCCAGCAGCCAAGTTACAGGGTGGACTGAAGCTTTCTTT
CASSQVTGWTEAFF
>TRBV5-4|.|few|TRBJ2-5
TGTGCCAGCACTCCGTTGCCTTTGGAGACCCAGTACTTC
CASTPLPLETQYF
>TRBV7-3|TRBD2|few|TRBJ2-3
TGTGCCAGCCATTTAAGCGGGGGGCCTTTCTATACGCAGTATTTT
CASHLSGGPFYTQYF
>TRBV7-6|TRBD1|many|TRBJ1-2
TGTGCCAGCAGCTCCGGGACAGGAGTATATGGCTACACCTTC
CASSSGTGVYGYTF
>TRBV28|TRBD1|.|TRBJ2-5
TGTGCCAGCAGTTTTTTGGGACAGGGGGCTCCAGAGACCCAGTACTTC
CASSFLGQGAPETQYF
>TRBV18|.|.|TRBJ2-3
TGTGCCAGCTCACCGGTTCTAGAAAGCACAGATACGCAGTATTTT
CASSPVLESTDTQYF